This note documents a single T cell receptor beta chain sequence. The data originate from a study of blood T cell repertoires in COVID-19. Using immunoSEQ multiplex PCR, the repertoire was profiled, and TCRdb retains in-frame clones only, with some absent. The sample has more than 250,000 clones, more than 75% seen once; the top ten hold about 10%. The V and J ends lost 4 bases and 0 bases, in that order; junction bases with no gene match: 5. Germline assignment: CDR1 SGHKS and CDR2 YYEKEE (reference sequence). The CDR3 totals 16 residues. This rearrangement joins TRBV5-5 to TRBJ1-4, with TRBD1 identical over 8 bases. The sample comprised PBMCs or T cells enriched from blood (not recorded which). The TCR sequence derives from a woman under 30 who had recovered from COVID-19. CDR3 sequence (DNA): TGTGCCAGCAGCCGACAGGGACAGGCAACTAATGAAAAACTGTTTTTT. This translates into CASSRQGQATNEKLFF.